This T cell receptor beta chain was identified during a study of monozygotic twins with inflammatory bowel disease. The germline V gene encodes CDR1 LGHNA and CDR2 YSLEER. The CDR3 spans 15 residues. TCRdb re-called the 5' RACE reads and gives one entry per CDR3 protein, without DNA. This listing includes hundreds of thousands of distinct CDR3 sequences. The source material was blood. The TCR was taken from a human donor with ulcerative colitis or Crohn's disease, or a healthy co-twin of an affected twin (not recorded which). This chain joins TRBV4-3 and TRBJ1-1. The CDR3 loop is CASSQDMGVGTEAFF.